The T cell receptor beta chain under discussion was sequenced for a study of T-cell memory formation after mild COVID-19. The trim removed 5 bases at V and 1 base at J, leaving 13 bases unmatched. The CDR3 is 17 residues long. Germline lookup yields CDR1 DFQATT and CDR2 SNEGSKA (reference sequence). This clonotype has ten or more counts. The antigen is unknown. Study findings and constraints: Some clones that responded turned up in pre-infection memory, which suggests that cross-reactive memory joined in.

TCRdb ran MiXCR on the 5' RACE reads and lists one entry per CDR3 protein. The data hold roughly 300,000 distinct CDR3 sequences, with approximately 8% observed a single time. This TCR was sampled from a man aged 18 to 29 who had mild COVID-19 (a few samples of this study predate the infection). Cell type and time point are not known. The V gene is TRBV20-1, the J gene TRBJ2-3, with TRBD2 identical over 9 bases. Source material: PBMCs or a T cell subset sorted from them (not recorded which). The DNA for the CDR3 is TGCAGTGCTGGAAGGGGAGATAGCGGGGGAGGCACAGATACGCAGTATTTT. Its protein product is CSAGRGDSGGGTDTQYF.